This T cell receptor beta chain was documented in a study of shared clonotypes between healthy human individuals. TCRdb's table, derived via immunoSEQ multiplex PCR, lists solely in-frame clones and lacks some. The table shows millions of clones, with roughly 92% occurring only once. Trimming left V 4 bases short and J 4 bases short, with 7 bases between. From germline, CDR1 is DFQATT and CDR2 SNEGSKA (reference sequence). The CDR3 totals 11 residues. This clonotype originated in a young man in good health. The sequenced sample consisted of naive CD4+ T cells sorted from blood. As for subset: CD45RA+ positively selected. V gene TRBV20-1 combines with J gene TRBJ1-2, with D unresolved. DNA for the CDR3: TGCAGTGCTAAGATCAGCTATGGCTACACCTTC. Translating it yields CSAKISYGYTF.